The T cell receptor (beta chain) described here comes from a study of T cell responses to AZD1222 COVID-19 vaccine. Only in-frame clones appear in the TCRdb table, and some are missing; sequencing was by immunoSEQ multiplex PCR. This table holds 100,000 to 150,000 clones, more than 75% found once. V was clipped by 4 bases and J by 0 bases, with 16 bases between them. Germline-derived CDR1 and CDR2 are MNHEY and SMNVEV (reference sequence). This CDR3 is built from 16 residues. The receptor comes from an adult in good health. The sample consisted of peripheral blood, taken on day 0 of AZD1222 vaccination. The chain is built from TRBV27 and TRBJ2-7; perhaps TRBD1 as D (6 bases). The CDR3 DNA follows: TGTGCCAGCAGTTCAGTCCCTGACAGGCTCTCCTACGAGCAGTACTTC. Protein: CASSSVPDRLSYEQYF.